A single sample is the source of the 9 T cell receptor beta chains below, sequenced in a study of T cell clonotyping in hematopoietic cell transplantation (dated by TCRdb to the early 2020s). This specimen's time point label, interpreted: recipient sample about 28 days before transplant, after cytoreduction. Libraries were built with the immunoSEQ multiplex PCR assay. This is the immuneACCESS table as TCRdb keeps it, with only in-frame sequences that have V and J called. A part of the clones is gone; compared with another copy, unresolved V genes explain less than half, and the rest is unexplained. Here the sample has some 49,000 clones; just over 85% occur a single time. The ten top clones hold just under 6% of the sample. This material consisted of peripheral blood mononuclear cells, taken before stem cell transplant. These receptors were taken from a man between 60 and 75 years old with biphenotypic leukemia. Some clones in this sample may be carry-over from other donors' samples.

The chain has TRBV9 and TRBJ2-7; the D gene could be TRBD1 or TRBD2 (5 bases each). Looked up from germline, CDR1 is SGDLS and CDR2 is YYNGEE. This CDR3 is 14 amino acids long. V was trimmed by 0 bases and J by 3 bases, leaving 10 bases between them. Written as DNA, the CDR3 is TGTGCCAGCAGCGTAGTGGGGGACGGCTACGAGCAGTACTTC. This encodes CASSVVGDGYEQYF.

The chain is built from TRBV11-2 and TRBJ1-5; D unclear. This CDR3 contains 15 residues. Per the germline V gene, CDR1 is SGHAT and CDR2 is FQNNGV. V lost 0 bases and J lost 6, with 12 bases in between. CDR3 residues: CASSLDLQSAQPQHF. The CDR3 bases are TGTGCCAGCAGCTTAGATTTACAGTCTGCTCAGCCCCAGCATTTT.

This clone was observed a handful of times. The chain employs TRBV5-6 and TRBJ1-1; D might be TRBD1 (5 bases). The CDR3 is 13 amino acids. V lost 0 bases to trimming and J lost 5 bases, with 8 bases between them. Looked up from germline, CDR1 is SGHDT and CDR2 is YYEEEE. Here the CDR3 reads CASSLEEGTEAFF. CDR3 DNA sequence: TGTGCCAGCAGCTTGGAAGAGGGGACTGAAGCTTTCTTT.

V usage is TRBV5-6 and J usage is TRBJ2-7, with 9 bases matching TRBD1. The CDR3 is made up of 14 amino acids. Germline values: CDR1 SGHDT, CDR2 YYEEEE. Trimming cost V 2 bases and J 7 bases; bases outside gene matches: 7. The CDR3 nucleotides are TGTGCCAGCAGCTTCGGGACAGGGACGAGAGAGCAGTACTTC. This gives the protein CASSFGTGTREQYF.

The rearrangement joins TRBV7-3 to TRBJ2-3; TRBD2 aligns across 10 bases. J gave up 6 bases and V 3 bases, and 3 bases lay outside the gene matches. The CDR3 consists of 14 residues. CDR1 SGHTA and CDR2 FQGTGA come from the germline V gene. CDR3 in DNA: TGTGCCAGCAGCTTGAGTAGCGGGAGGGATACGCAGTATTTT. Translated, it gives CASSLSSGRDTQYF.

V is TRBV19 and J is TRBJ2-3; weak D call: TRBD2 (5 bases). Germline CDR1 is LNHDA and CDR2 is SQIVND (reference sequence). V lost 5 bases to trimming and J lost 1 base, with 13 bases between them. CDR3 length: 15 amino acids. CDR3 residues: CASSESGFGTDTQYF. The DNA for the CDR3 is TGTGCCAGTAGTGAATCGGGGTTTGGCACAGATACGCAGTATTTT.

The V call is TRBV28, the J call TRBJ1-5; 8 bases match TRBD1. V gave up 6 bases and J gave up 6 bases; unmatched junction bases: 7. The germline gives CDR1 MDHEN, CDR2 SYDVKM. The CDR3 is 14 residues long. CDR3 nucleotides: TGTGCCAGCAGACATGACAGGGGAGGTCAGCCCCAGCATTTT. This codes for CASRHDRGGQPQHF.

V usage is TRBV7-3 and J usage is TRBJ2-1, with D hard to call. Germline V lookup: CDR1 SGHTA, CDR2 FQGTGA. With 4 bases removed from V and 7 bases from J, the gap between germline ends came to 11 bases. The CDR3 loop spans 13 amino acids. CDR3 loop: CASSSPQLNEQFF. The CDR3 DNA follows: TGTGCCAGCAGCTCTCCCCAGCTGAATGAGCAGTTCTTC. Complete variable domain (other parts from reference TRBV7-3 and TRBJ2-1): GAGVSQTPSNKVTEKGKYVELRCDPISGHTALYWYRQSLGQGPEFLIYFQGTGAADDSGLPNDRFFAVRPEGSVSTLKIQRTERGDSAVYLCASSSPQLNEQFFGPGTRLTVL.

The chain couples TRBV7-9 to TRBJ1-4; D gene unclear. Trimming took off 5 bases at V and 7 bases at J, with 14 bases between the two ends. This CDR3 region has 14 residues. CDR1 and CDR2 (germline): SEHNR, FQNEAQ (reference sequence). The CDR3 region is CASSTYGAGEKLFF. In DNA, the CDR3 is TGTGCCAGCAGCACGTATGGTGCGGGTGAAAAACTGTTTTTT. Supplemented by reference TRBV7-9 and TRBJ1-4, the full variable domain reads DTGVSQNPRHKITKRGQNVTFRCDPISEHNRLYWYRQTLGQGPEFLTYFQNEAQLEKSRLLSDRFSAERPKGSFSTLEIQRTEQGDSAMYLCASSTYGAGEKLFFGSGTQLSVL.